What follows describes a single T cell receptor beta chain. Its specificity is unknown. These data are taken from a study of human T cells and chemical hapten exposure. Study details: Patients were mainly female, each with alopecia areata, totalis or universalis.

In TCRdb, the RACE reads were re-called with MiXCR into one record per CDR3 protein. Among roughly 42,000 distinct CDR3 sequences listed, approximately 9.5% were seen once. Study-wide results and limits: Clustering by CDR3 similarity yielded significantly more large clusters from expanded TCRs than controls. Donors' alopecia may make their immune response differ from healthy people's.

CDR1 and CDR2 from the germline V gene are LNHDA and SQIVND (reference sequence). The V and J ends lost 8 bases and 6 bases, in that order; junction bases with no gene match: 1. The CDR3 runs 11 residues. The sample's time point: patch test 2, 6 weeks after DPC sensitization. Treatment here: therapeutic diphenylcyclopropenone sensitization with weekly scalp DPC. Extraction of total RNA was performed on unfractionated whole blood. The input for sequencing was whole blood, taken in connection with sensitization to the hapten diphenylcyclopropenone (DPC). The TCR sequence derives from a woman in her twenties or thirties with alopecia areata. Some clones in this sample may be carry-over from other donors' samples. The chain has TRBV19 and TRBJ2-3; 8 positions agree with TRBD2. CDR3 DNA sequence: TGTGCCAGTCGCGGGGGGGATACGCAGTATTTT. Its translation: CASRGGDTQYF.